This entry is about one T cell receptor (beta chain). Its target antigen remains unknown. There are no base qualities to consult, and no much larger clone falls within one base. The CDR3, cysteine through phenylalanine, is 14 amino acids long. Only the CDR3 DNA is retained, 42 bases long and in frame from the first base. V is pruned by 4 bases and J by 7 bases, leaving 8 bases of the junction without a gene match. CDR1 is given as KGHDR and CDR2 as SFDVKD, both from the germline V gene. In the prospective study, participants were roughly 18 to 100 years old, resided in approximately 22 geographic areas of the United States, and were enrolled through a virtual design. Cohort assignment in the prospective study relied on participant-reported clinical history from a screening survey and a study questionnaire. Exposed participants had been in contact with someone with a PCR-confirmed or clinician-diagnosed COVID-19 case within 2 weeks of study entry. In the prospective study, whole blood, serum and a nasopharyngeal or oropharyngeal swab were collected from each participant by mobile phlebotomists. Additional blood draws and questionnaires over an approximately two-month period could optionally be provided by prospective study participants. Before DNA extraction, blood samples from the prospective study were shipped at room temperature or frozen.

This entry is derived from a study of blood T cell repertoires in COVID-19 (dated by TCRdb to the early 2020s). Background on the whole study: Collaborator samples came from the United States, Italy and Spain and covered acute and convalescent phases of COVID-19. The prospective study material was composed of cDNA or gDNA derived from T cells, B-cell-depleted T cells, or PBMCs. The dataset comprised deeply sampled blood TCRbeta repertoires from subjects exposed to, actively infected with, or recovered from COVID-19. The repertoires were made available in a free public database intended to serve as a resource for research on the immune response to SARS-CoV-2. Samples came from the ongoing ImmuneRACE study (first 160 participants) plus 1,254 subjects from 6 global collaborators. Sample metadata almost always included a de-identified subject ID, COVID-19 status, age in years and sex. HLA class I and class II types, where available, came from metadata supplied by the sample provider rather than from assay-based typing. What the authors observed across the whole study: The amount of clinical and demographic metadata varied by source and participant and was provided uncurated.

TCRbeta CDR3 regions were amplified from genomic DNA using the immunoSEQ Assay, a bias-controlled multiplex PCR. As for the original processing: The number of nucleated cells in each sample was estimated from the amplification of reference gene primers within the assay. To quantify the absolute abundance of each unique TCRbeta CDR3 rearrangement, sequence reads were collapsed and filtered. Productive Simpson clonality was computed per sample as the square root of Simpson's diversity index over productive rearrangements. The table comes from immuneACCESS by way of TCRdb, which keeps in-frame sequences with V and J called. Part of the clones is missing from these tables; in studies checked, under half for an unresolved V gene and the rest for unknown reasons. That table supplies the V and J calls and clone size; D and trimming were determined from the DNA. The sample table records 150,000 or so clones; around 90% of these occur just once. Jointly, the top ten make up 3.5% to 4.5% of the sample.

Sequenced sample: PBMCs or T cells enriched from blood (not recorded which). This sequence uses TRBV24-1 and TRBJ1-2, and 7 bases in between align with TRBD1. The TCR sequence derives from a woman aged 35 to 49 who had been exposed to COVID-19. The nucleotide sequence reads TGTGCCACCAGTGACACTTGGACAGGCAGTGGCTACACCTTC. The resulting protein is CATSDTWTGSGYTF.